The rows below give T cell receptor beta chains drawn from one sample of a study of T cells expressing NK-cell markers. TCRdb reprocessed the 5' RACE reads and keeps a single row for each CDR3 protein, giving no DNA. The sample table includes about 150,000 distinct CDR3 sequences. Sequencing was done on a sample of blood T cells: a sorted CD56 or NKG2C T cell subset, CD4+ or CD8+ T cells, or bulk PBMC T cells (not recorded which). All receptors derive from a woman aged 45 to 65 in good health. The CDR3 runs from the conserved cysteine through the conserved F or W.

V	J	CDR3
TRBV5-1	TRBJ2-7	CASTLTREEQYF
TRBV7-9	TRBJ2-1	CASSTGTSYNEQFF
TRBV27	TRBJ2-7	CASSLGDAYEQYF
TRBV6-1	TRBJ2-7	CASSEEGVSYEQYF
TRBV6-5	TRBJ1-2	CASSYSSGQGQGYTF
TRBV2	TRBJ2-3	CASSKIRVTSTDTQYF
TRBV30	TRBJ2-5	CAWSLLQETQYF
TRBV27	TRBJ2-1	CASIAFGQGANEQFF
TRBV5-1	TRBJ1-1	CASSLEGVWGAFF
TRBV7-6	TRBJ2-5	CASSQTSGRAADQYF
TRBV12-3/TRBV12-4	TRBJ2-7	CATGEGPYEQYF
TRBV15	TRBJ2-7	CATSTPGQNNEQYF
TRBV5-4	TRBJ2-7	CASRTEGEPYEQYF
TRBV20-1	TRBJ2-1	CSARDLTRAQLNEQFF
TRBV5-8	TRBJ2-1	CASSGGTSGVVMDEQFF
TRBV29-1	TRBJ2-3	CSVQGAQGTDTQYF
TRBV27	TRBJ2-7	CASRGGDYEQYF
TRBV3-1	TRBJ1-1	CASSLGRGRNTEAFF
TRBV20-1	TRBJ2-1	CSARDGASGRFINEQFF
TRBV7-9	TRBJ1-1	CASSFGFPPEAFF
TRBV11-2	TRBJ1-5	CASSFGTGIDIQPQHF
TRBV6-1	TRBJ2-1	CASRGGLYSYNEQFF
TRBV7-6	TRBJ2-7	CASSRRGGGYEQYF
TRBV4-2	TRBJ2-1	CASSHPGAGDEQFF
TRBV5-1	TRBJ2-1	CASRWGRVDEQFF
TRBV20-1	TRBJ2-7	CSARGTKRSSYEQYF
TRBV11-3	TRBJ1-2	CASSFPDYGYTF
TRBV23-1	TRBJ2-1	CASSPPGLAGDEQFF
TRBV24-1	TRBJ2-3	CATSDSFSENTDTQYF
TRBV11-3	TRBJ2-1	CASSLELFTAEQFF
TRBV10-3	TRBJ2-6	CAISESGANVLTF
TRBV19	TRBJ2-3	CATGRGVSNTDTQYF
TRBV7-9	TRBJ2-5	CASSLPGGEETQYF
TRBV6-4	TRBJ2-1	CASSDTPGPYNEQFF
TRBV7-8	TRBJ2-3	CASSLGTDTQYF
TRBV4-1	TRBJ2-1	CASREQGHNEQFF
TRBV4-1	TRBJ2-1	CASSQAGPTNEQFF
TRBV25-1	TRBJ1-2	CASSGISGTAYYGYTF
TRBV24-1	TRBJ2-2	CATMGAGELFF
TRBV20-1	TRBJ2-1	CSARDTGQSFFNEQFF
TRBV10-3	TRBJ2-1	CAISESLLLASHTWEQFF
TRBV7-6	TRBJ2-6	CASSLLSASGFSGANVLTF
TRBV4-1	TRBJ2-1	CASSLDRSFEQFF
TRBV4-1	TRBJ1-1	CASSQGAAENTEAFF
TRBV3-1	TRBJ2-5	CASSLTGTLGETQYF
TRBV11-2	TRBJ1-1	CASAYEGRTEAFF
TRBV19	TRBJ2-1	CASSVGGREYNEQFF
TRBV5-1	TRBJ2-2	CASSLSRDGGELFF
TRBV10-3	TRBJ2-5	CAIKGREETQYF
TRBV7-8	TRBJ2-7	CASMPRTDSYEQYF
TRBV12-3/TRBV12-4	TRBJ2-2	CASTSLGGSGELFF
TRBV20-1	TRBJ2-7	CSARRAGAVIYEQYF
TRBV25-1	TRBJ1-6	CASSETGAVWPLHF
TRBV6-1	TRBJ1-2	CATLRPNYGYTF
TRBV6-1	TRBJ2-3	CASSEGGLAGRIPNTDTQYF
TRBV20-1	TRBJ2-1	CSAREQARIPQSEQFF
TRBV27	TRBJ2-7	CASFGPSYEQYF
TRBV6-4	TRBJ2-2	CASSPRTEVTGELFF
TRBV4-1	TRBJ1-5	CASRYGTGANQPQHF
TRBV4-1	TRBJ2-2	CASSQDRLLTGELFF